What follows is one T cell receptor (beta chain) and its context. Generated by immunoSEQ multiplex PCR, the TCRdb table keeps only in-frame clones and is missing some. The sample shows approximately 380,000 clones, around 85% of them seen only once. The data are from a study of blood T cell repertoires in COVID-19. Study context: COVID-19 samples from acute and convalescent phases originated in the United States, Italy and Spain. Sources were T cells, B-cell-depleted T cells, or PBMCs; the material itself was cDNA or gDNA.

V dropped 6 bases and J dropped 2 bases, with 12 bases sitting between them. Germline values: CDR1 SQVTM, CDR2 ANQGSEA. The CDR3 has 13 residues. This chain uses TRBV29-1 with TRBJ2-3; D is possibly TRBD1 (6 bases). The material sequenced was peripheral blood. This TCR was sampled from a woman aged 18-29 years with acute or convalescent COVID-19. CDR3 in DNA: TGCAGCGTCCAGGGGTTATTCACAGATACGCAGTATTTT. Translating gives CSVQGLFTDTQYF.